These T cell receptor beta chains were read from a single sample in a study of blood T cell repertoires in COVID-19. Assay: immunoSEQ multiplex PCR; the TCRdb copy retains only in-frame clones and omits some. The sample has a few hundred thousand clones, around nine tenths seen once. Input material: peripheral blood. The receptor source for this set is a human donor in a cohort sampled during active COVID-19. CDR3s include the opening cysteine and the closing phenylalanine or tryptophan. The D gene is left open where the match is weak. A row's size may be missing; if present it is once, few, many or a size class.

TRBJ2-1	-	TRBV4-1	-	CASSQGTVYNEQFF	TGCGCCAGCAGCCAAGGGACTGTCTACAATGAGCAGTTCTTC
TRBJ2-7	-	TRBV20-1	-	CSANKAAEQYF	TGCAGTGCGAATAAGGCGGCCGAGCAGTACTTC
TRBJ2-7	-	TRBV6-4	TRBD2	CASSDSFGGCEQYF	TGTGCCAGCAGTGACTCGTTCGGGGGGTGCGAGCAGTACTTC
TRBJ2-5	-	TRBV7-9	-	CASSFDLEETQYF	TGTGCCAGCAGCTTTGACCTAGAAGAGACCCAGTACTTC
TRBJ2-2	once	TRBV7-2	TRBD2	CASSFRGGSYTGELFF	TGTGCCAGCAGCTTTCGCGGGGGGTCTTACACCGGGGAGCTGTTTTTT
TRBJ2-2	-	TRBV19	TRBD2	CASRRVSGTNTGELFF	TGTGCCAGTAGGAGGGTTAGCGGGACTAACACCGGGGAGCTGTTTTTT
TRBJ1-2	-	TRBV4-2	-	CASSPFVSNYGYTF	TGTGCCAGCAGCCCCTTCGTCTCCAACTATGGCTACACCTTC
TRBJ2-7	-	TRBV27	TRBD2	CASSAGTSGYEQYF	TGTGCCAGCTCCGCCGGGACTAGCGGTTACGAGCAGTACTTC
TRBJ1-2	-	TRBV25-1	-	CASSAQGGIYGYTF	TGTGCCAGCAGTGCTCAGGGTGGTATCTATGGCTACACCTTC
TRBJ2-5	-	TRBV30	-	CAWSVRQKETQYF	TGTGCCTGGAGTGTACGACAGAAAGAGACCCAGTACTTC
TRBJ2-1	-	TRBV19	-	CASSVANLYNEQFF	TGTGCCAGTAGTGTAGCTAACCTATACAATGAGCAGTTCTTC
TRBJ1-6	-	TRBV19	-	CASRSEASSYNSPLHF	TGTGCCAGTAGGTCTGAGGCGAGCTCCTATAATTCACCCCTCCACTTT
TRBJ2-5	few	TRBV5-4	-	CASSLLQGYGMGQETQYF	TGTGCCAGCAGCTTGCTCCAGGGGTACGGGATGGGCCAAGAGACCCAGTACTTC
TRBJ1-1	many	TRBV7-9	TRBD1	CASTSNRGVGTEAFF	TGTGCCAGCACCTCCAACAGGGGGGTGGGTACTGAAGCTTTCTTT
TRBJ1-1	-	TRBV6-5	TRBD1	CASRSYRGNTEAFF	TGTGCCAGCAGGTCCTACAGGGGGAACACTGAAGCTTTCTTT
TRBJ1-4	-	TRBV28	TRBD1	CASGLPGQGMEKLFF	TGTGCCAGTGGCCTCCCGGGACAGGGGATGGAAAAACTGTTTTTT
TRBJ2-3	many	TRBV3-1/TRBV3-2	TRBD2	CASSLGRRTDTQYF	TGTGCCAGCAGCCTCGGGAGGCGCACAGATACGCAGTATTTT
TRBJ2-6	-	TRBV27	TRBD1	CASSLARTGVGGANVLTF	TGTGCCAGCAGCTTAGCACGGACAGGGGTGGGTGGGGCCAACGTCCTGACTTTC
TRBJ1-1	-	TRBV6-5	-	CASSRTVNTEAFF	TGTGCCAGCAGTAGGACAGTTAACACTGAAGCTTTCTTT
TRBJ1-1	-	TRBV11-2	-	CASSLVTGGWTEAFF	TGTGCCAGCAGCTTAGTAACGGGGGGGTGGACTGAAGCTTTCTTT
TRBJ2-1	-	TRBV7-9	TRBD2	CASSFSLARGLAGVDEQFF	TGTGCCAGCAGCTTCTCTTTGGCTCGGGGACTAGCGGGAGTGGATGAGCAGTTCTTC
TRBJ2-7	-	TRBV14	-	CASSQGLRGATYEQYF	TGTGCCAGCAGCCAAGGGCTTCGGGGAGCGACCTACGAGCAGTACTTC
TRBJ1-4	few	TRBV4-2	-	CASSSNTGLGGEKLFF	TGTGCCAGCAGCTCGAACACGGGGTTGGGAGGTGAAAAACTGTTTTTT
TRBJ2-2	-	TRBV7-9	-	CASSTTRATSEGELFF	TGTGCCAGCAGCACTACGCGGGCTACCTCCGAGGGGGAGCTGTTTTTT
TRBJ2-7	-	TRBV28	TRBD1	CASSWAPRTGATYEQYF	TGTGCCAGCAGTTGGGCCCCACGGACAGGAGCTACCTACGAGCAGTACTTC
TRBJ1-2	-	TRBV7-8	-	CASSLGRGNYGYTF	TGTGCCAGCAGCTTGGGGCGGGGTAACTATGGCTACACCTTC
TRBJ2-1	-	TRBV19	TRBD1	CASSSSTGVGVASLNEQFF	TGTGCCAGTAGTAGCTCGACAGGGGTTGGCGTGGCTAGCCTCAATGAGCAGTTCTTC
TRBJ2-7	once	TRBV27	-	CASSFRGLYYEQYF	TGTGCCAGCAGTTTTCGGGGTCTCTACTACGAGCAGTACTTC
TRBJ1-2	-	TRBV3-1/TRBV3-2	-	CASSQASGEGYGYTF	TGTGCCAGCAGCCAAGCGTCAGGGGAAGGGTATGGCTACACCTTC
TRBJ2-3	-	TRBV19	TRBD1	CASSSHPGQGGTDTQYF	TGTGCCAGTAGTTCGCATCCGGGACAGGGGGGCACAGATACGCAGTATTTT
TRBJ2-4	-	TRBV20-1	-	CSVSPIGKNIQYF	TGCAGTGTTAGTCCTATCGGCAAAAACATTCAGTACTTC
TRBJ2-3	-	TRBV27	-	CASSLATVTDTQYF	TGTGCCAGCAGTTTAGCGACTGTCACAGATACGCAGTATTTT
TRBJ1-1	-	TRBV29-1	TRBD1	CSVGQGNTEAFF	TGCAGCGTTGGACAGGGTAACACTGAAGCTTTCTTT
TRBJ1-5	-	TRBV7-2	-	CASSLFGQMGNQPQHF	TGTGCCAGCAGCTTATTTGGACAGATGGGCAATCAGCCCCAGCATTTT
TRBJ1-5	few	TRBV4-1	TRBD1	CASSQDPTGVGQPQHF	TGCGCCAGCAGCCAAGACCCGACAGGGGTGGGTCAGCCCCAGCATTTT
TRBJ2-1	-	TRBV5-1	TRBD2	CASSLGLAGEGSYNEQFF	TGCGCCAGCAGCTTGGGACTAGCGGGAGAGGGGTCCTACAATGAGCAGTTCTTC
TRBJ1-1	once	TRBV10-3	-	CAISWDIRTEAFF	TGTGCCATCAGCTGGGACATCCGGACTGAAGCTTTCTTT
TRBJ2-1	-	TRBV10-3	-	CAISGGGRSSSIGNEQFF	TGTGCCATCAGTGGGGGGGGGCGGTCAAGTAGTATTGGCAATGAGCAGTTCTTC
TRBJ2-1	-	TRBV6-1	-	CASSESTADSYNEQFF	TGTGCCAGCAGTGAATCGACAGCTGACTCCTACAATGAGCAGTTCTTC
TRBJ1-1	-	TRBV4-1	-	CASSHQGFVYTEAFF	TGCGCCAGCAGCCACCAGGGTTTCGTTTACACTGAAGCTTTCTTT
TRBJ2-7	-	TRBV5-1	-	CASSFEAGYYEQYF	TGCGCCAGCAGCTTTGAGGCAGGGTATTATGAGCAGTACTTC
TRBJ2-7	-	TRBV2	-	CASSATTSSYEQYF	TGTGCCAGCAGTGCTACTACCAGCTCCTACGAGCAGTACTTC
TRBJ2-2	-	TRBV29-1	TRBD1	CSVAQGASTGELFF	TGCAGCGTTGCCCAGGGGGCAAGCACCGGGGAGCTGTTTTTT
TRBJ2-7	few	TRBV7-6	TRBD2	CASSLSGTSGYEQYF	TGTGCCAGCAGCTTGTCCGGGACTAGCGGATACGAGCAGTACTTC
TRBJ2-2	-	TRBV7-2	TRBD2	CASSSGLAGGPRDTGELFF	TGTGCCAGCAGCTCTGGACTAGCGGGGGGGCCGCGCGACACCGGGGAGCTGTTTTTT
TRBJ2-5	-	TRBV2	TRBD1	CASRLVTGGVKTQYF	TGTGCCAGCCGACTGGTGACAGGGGGCGTCAAGACCCAGTACTTC
TRBJ1-2	-	TRBV15	-	CATSRGQGMGGYTF	TGTGCCACCAGCAGAGGTCAGGGGATGGGAGGCTACACCTTC
TRBJ1-1	-	TRBV6-5	-	CASSYDSSMIFF	TGTGCCAGCAGTTACGACAGTTCGATGATATTCTTT
TRBJ1-2	-	TRBV3-1/TRBV3-2	TRBD1	CASSQGTGGDYGYTF	TGTGCCAGCAGCCAAGGGACAGGGGGAGACTATGGCTACACCTTC